A single sample is the source of the 10 T cell receptor beta chains below, sequenced in a study of control samples from healthy donors and cancer patients. TCRdb's copy holds only in-frame clones and misses some; the assay was immunoSEQ multiplex PCR. The data contain 75,000 or so clones, roughly nine tenths of them seen just once; the ten biggest clones take up approximately 5%. Sequencing used PBMCs. The receptors here all came from a man in his 60s with colorectal cancer.

J is TRBJ1-1 and V is TRBV29-1, with D hard to call. Germline lookup yields CDR1 SQVTM and CDR2 ANQGSEA. There are 13 residues in the CDR3. V shed 2 bases and J shed 8 bases, with 15 bases lying between them. CDR3 nucleotide sequence: TGCAGCGTTGAACCGGACGGCCGGGAAGAAGCTTTCTTT. Translated: CSVEPDGREEAFF. Full variable domain (remainder filled in from reference TRBV29-1 and TRBJ1-1): SAVISQKPSRDICQRGTSLTIQCQVDSQVTMMFWYRQQPGQSLTLIATANQGSEATYESGFVIDKFPISRPNLTFSTLTVSNMSPEDSSIYLCSVEPDGREEAFFGQGTRLTVV.

The genes are TRBV27 and TRBJ1-2, with D unresolved. The CDR3 is 12 residues long. Germline V gene lookup returns CDR1 MNHEY and CDR2 SMNVEV (reference sequence). The V end was cut by 2 bases, the J end by 7 bases, with 8 bases between. CDR3: CASSLTGVGYTF. The CDR3 DNA reads TGTGCCAGCAGTTTAACCGGGGTTGGCTACACCTTC.

The chain combines TRBV7-6 with TRBJ2-2; tentatively, D is TRBD1 or TRBD2 (5 bases each). Trimming left V 6 bases short and J 4 bases short, with 15 bases between. Germline CDR1 is SGHVS and CDR2 is FNYEAQ. This CDR3 is 15 amino acids long. DNA of the CDR3: TGTGCCAGCAGGCTAGCCGGGGCGGGCACCGGGGAGCTGTTTTTT. Translated, it gives CASRLAGAGTGELFF.

The chain joins TRBV4-1 to TRBJ2-5; 12 positions match TRBD1. CDR1 is MGHRA, CDR2 YSYEKL, per germline. There are 17 residues in the CDR3. V was clipped by 5 bases and J by 1 base; unmatched bases: 8. The chain's CDR3 is CASSGDRGLGIQETQYF. The CDR3 nucleotides are TGCGCCAGCAGCGGGGACAGGGGGCTTGGTATCCAAGAGACCCAGTACTTC.

This sequence joins TRBV7-8 and TRBJ2-3, with D tentatively TRBD1 or TRBD2 (5 bases each). CDR3 length: 15 residues. Germline values: CDR1 SGHVS, CDR2 FQNEAQ. V lost 5 bases and J 6 bases, leaving 18 bases between the germline ends. The CDR3 DNA sequence: TGTGCCAGCAGCCCCCAGGGTAGGGGCGGGGATACGCAGTATTTT. Protein sequence: CASSPQGRGGDTQYF.

The count of this clone is one. The rearrangement links TRBV11-1 to TRBJ2-5; possible D gene TRBD2, 5 bases. Germline V CDR1 and CDR2: SGHAT, FQDESV (reference sequence). This CDR3 spans 14 amino acids. The V end lost 3 bases, the J end lost 5 bases, and 13 bases lay between the germline ends. CDR3 nucleotides: TGTGCCAGCAGCTTTCGGCCGGGCGGGGAGACCCAGTACTTC. Residues: CASSFRPGGETQYF.

J is TRBJ1-1 and V is TRBV6-6, with D perhaps TRBD1 (5 bases). The CDR3 is 12 amino acids. From germline, CDR1 is MNHNY and CDR2 SVGAGI (reference sequence). V gave up 6 bases and J gave up 8 bases, with 13 bases separating them. This CDR3 is CASSRGAAEAFF. CDR3 DNA sequence: TGTGCCAGCAGCCGAGGGGCGGCAGAAGCTTTCTTT.

The CDR3 DNA is TGTGCCAGTAGTATTTCGGCAGGGCCCCTCAACTATGGCTACACCTTC. This translates into CASSISAGPLNYGYTF. The chain employs TRBV19 and TRBJ1-2; D possibly corresponds to TRBD1 (5 bases). V lost 3 bases to trimming and J lost 2 bases, with 16 bases between them. CDR3 length equals 16 residues. Germline CDR1 is LNHDA and CDR2 is SQIVND (reference sequence). Combining the CDR3 with reference TRBV19 and TRBJ1-2 gives the whole variable domain DGGITQSPKYLFRKEGQNVTLSCEQNLNHDAMYWYRQDPGQGLRLIYYSQIVNDFQKGDIAEGYSVSREKKESFPLTVTSAQKNPTAFYLCASSISAGPLNYGYTFGSGTRLTVV.

The genes are TRBV6-1 and TRBJ1-5; D is possibly TRBD1 (5 bases). Germline-derived CDR1 and CDR2 are MNHNS and SASEGT. There are 15 residues in the CDR3. The germline V and J ends were trimmed by 3 bases and 11 bases, with 20 bases remaining between them. As DNA, the CDR3 is TGTGCCAGCAGTGAGCGGGGGACTCCGATCGTGACCCAGCATTTT. It specifies CASSERGTPIVTQHF.

This chain links TRBV4-1 with TRBJ2-3; D unresolved. CDR1 MGHRA and CDR2 YSYEKL come from the germline V gene. The CDR3 totals 13 residues. The V end lost 1 base, the J end lost 4 bases, and 6 bases lay between the germline ends. CDR3 sequence: CASSQVLADTQYF. CDR3 nucleotides: TGCGCCAGCAGCCAAGTTCTTGCAGATACGCAGTATTTT.